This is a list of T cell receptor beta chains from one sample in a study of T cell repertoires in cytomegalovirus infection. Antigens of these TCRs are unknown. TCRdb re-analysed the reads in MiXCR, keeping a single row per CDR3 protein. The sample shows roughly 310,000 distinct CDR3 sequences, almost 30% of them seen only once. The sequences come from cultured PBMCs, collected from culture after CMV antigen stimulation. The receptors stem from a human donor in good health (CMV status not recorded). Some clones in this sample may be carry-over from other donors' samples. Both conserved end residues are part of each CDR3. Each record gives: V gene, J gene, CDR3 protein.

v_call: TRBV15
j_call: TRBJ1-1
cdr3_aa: CATSSLYEGAVEAFF

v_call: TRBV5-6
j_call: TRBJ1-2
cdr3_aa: CASSLEQAYGYTF

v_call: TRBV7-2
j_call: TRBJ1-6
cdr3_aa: CASSFSDNSPLHF

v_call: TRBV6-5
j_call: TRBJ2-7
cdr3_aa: CASSYREGKAYEQYF

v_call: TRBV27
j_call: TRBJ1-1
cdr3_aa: CASSWSEGAEAFF

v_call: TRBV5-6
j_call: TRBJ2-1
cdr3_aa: CASSSYGGNEQFF

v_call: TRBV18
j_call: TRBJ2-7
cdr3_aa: CASSPQQGYEQYF

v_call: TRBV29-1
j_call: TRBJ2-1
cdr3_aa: CSVEDLWGNEQFF

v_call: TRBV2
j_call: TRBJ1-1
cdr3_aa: CASRGTSEAFF

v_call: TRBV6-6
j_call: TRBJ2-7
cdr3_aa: CASSYSDRGIYEQYF

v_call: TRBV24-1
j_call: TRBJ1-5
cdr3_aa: CATSDLRPSNQPQHF

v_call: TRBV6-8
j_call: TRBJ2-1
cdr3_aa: CASSYYSGDGEQFF

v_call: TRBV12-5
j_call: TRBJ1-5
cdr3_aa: CASGPYQPQHF

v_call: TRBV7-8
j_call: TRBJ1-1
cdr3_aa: CASSLGTGGLPFF

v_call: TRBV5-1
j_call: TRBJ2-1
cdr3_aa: CASSSYGRRNEQFF